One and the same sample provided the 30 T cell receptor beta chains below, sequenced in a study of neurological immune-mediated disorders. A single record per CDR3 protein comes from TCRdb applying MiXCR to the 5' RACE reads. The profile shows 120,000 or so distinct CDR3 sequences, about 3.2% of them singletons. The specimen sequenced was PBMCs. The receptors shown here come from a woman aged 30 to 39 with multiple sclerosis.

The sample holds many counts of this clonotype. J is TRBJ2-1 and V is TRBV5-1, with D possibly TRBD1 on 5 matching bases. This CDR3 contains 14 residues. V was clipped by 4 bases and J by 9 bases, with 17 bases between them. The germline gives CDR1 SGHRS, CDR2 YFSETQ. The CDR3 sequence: CASSRTSMSGEQFF. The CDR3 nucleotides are TGCGCCAGCAGCAGGACAAGTATGTCGGGTGAGCAGTTCTTC. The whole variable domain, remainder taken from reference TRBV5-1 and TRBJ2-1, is KAGVTQTPRYLIKTRGQQVTLSCSPISGHRSVSWYQQTPGQGLQFLFEYFSETQRNKGNFPGRFSGRQFSNSRSEMNVSTLELGDSALYLCASSRTSMSGEQFFGPGTRLTVL.

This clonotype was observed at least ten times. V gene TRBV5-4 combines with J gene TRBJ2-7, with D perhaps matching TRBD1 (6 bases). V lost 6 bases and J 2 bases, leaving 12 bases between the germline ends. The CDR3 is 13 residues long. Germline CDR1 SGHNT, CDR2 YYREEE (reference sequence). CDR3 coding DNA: TGTGCCAGCACCTCCGGGACACCCTACGAGCAGTACTTC. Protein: CASTSGTPYEQYF.

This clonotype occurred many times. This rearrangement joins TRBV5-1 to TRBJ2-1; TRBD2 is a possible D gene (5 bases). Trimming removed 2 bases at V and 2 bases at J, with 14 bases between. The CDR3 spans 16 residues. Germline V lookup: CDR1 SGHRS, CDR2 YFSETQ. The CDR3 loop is CASSLIERTPYNEQFF. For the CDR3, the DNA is TGCGCCAGCAGCTTAATTGAGCGGACCCCCTACAATGAGCAGTTCTTC. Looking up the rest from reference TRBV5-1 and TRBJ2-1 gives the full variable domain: KAGVTQTPRYLIKTRGQQVTLSCSPISGHRSVSWYQQTPGQGLQFLFEYFSETQRNKGNFPGRFSGRQFSNSRSEMNVSTLELGDSALYLCASSLIERTPYNEQFFGPGTRLTVL.

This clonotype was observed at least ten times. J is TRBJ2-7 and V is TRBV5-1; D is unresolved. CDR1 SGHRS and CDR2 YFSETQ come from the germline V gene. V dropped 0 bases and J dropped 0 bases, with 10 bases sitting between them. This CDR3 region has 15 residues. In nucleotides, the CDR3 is TGCGCCAGCAGCTTGGCCCCCGACGGCTCCTACGAGCAGTACTTC. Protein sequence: CASSLAPDGSYEQYF. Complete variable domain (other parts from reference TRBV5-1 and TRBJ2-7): KAGVTQTPRYLIKTRGQQVTLSCSPISGHRSVSWYQQTPGQGLQFLFEYFSETQRNKGNFPGRFSGRQFSNSRSEMNVSTLELGDSALYLCASSLAPDGSYEQYFGPGTRLTVT.

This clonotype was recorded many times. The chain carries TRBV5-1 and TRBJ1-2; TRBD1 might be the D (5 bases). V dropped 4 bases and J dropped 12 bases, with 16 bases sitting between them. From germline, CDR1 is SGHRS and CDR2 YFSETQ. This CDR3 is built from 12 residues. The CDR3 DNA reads TGCGCCAGCAGCGAGCCAGGGAATCCGGACACCTTC. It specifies CASSEPGNPDTF.

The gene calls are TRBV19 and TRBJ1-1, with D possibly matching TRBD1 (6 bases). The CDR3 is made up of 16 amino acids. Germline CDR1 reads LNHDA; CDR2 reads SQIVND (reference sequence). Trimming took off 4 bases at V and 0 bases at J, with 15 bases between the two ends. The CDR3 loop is CASSTLGRGLNTEAFF. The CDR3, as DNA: TGTGCCAGTAGTACCCTAGGGAGGGGGTTGAACACTGAAGCTTTCTTT.

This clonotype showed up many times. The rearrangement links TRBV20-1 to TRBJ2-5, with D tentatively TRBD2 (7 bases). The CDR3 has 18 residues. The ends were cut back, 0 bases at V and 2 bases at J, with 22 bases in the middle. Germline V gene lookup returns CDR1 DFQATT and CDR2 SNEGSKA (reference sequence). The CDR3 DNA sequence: TGCAGTGCTAGAGATCGCAAAAGGGGGGGGCTGAGGCAAGAGACCCAGTACTTC. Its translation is CSARDRKRGGLRQETQYF.

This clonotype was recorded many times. CDR3 amino acids: CASSQDSGRDEQFF. The DNA for the CDR3 is TGTGCCAGCAGCCAGGATAGCGGGAGGGATGAGCAGTTCTTC. The genes are TRBV14 and TRBJ2-1; the match to TRBD2 covers 11 bases. Germline V gene data show CDR1 as SGHDN and CDR2 as FVKESK. Trimming took 3 bases from V and 8 from J; bases not matched to a gene: 3. The CDR3 has 14 residues.

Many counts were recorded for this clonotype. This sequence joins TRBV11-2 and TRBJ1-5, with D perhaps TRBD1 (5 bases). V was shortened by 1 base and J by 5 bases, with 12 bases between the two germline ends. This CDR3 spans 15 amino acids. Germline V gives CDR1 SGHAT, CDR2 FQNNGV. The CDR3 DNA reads TGTGCCAGCAGCTTAGCGGGGGGGGAGCATCAGCCCCAGCATTTT. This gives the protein CASSLAGGEHQPQHF.

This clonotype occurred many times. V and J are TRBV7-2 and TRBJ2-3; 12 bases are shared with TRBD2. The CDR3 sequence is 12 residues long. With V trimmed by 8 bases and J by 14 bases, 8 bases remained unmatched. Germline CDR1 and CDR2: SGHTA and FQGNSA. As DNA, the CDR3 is TGTGCCAGCGGAACACTAGCGGGAGGCATGTATTTT. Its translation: CASGTLAGGMYF. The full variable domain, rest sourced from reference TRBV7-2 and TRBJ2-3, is GAGVSQSPSNKVTEKGKDVELRCDPISGHTALYWYRQSLGQGLEFLIYFQGNSAPDKSGLPSDRFSAERTGGSVSTLTIQRTQQEDSAVYLCASGTLAGGMYFGPGTRLTVL.

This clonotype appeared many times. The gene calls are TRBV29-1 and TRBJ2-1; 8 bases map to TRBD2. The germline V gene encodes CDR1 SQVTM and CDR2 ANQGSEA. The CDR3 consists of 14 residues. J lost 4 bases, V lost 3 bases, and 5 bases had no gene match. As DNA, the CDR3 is TGCAGCGTTGACAAAGCGGGAGTTTACAATGAGCAGTTCTTC. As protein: CSVDKAGVYNEQFF.

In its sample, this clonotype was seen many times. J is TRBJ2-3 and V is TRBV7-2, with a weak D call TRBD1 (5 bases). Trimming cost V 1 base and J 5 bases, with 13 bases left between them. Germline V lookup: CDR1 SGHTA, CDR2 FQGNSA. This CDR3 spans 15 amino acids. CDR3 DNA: TGTGCCAGCAGCTTAGGGGGCGTTACTCGAGATACGCAGTATTTT. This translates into CASSLGGVTRDTQYF.

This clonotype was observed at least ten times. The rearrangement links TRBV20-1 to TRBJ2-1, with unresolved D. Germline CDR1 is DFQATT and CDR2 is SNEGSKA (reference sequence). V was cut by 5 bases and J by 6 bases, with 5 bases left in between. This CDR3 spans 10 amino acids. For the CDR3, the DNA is TGCAGTGCTGGTATCAATGAGCAGTTCTTC. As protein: CSAGINEQFF.

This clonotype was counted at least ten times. CDR3 DNA sequence: TGCGCCAGCAGTCTCAGGGGGGGGAACACTGAAGCTTTCTTT. Amino acid sequence: CASSLRGGNTEAFF. The chain recombines TRBV4-1 with TRBJ1-1, with TRBD1 identical over 7 bases. CDR3 size: 14 residues. The germline gives CDR1 MGHRA, CDR2 YSYEKL. After removal of 6 bases from V and 1 base from J, the junction contained 5 bases not matched to a gene.

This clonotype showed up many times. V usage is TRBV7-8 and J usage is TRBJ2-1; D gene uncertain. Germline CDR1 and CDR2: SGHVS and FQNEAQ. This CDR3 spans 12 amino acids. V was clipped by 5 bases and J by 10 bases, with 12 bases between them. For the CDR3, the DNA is TGTGCCAGCAGCCCCACTCGGAAGGAGCAGTTCTTC. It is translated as CASSPTRKEQFF.

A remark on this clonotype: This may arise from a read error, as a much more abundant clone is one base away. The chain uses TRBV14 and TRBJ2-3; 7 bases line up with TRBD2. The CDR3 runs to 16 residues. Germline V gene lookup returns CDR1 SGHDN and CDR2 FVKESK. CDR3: CPSSQVFGRSTDTQYF. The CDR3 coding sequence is TGTCCCAGCAGCCAAGTTTTCGGGAGGAGCACAGATACGCAGTATTTT.

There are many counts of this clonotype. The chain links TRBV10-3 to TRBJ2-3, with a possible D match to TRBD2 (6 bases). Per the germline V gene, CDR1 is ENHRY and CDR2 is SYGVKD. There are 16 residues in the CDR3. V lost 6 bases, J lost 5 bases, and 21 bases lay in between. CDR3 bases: TGTGCCATCAGAGACGGGACTTCAGGGAGAATAGATACGCAGTATTTT. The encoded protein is CAIRDGTSGRIDTQYF.

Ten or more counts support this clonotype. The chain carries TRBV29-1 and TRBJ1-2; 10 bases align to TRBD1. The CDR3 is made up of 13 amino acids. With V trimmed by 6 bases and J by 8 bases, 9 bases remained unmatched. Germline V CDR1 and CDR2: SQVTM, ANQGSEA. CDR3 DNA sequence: TGCAGCGTAAGCCCCGGGACAGGGGACGGCTACACCTTC. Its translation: CSVSPGTGDGYTF.

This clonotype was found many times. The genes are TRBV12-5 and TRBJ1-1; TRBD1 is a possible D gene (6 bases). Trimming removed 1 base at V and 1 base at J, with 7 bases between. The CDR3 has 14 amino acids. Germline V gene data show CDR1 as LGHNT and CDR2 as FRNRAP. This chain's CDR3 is CASGLGDKNTEAFF. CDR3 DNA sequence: TGTGCTAGTGGTTTGGGGGACAAGAACACTGAAGCTTTCTTT.

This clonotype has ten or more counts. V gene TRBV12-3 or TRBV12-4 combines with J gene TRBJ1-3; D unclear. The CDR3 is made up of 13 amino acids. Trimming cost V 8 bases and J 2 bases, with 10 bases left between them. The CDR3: CASGTDAGNTIYF. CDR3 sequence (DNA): TGTGCCAGCGGTACAGACGCTGGAAACACCATATATTTT.

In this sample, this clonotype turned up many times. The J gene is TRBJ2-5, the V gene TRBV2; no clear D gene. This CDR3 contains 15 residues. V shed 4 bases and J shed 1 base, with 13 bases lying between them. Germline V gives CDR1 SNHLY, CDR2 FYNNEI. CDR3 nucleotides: TGTGCCAGCAGTGGGACGACCCGACTCCAAGAGACCCAGTACTTC. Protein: CASSGTTRLQETQYF. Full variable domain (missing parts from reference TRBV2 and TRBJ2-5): EPEVTQTPSHQVTQMGQEVILRCVPISNHLYFYWYRQILGQKVEFLVSFYNNEISEKSEIFDDQFSVERPDGSNFTLKIRSTKLEDSAMYFCASSGTTRLQETQYFGPGTRLLVL.

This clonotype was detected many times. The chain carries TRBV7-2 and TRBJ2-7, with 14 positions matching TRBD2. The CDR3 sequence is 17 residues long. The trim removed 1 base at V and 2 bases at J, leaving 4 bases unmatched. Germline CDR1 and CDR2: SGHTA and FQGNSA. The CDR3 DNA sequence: TGTGCCAGCAGCTTAGATGGGACTAGCGGGAGACCCTACGAGCAGTACTTC. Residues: CASSLDGTSGRPYEQYF.

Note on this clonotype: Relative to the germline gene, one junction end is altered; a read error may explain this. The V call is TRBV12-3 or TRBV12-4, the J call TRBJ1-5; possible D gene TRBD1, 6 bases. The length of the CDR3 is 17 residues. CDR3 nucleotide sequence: TGTGCCAGCAGGTCTGTCGGGTTAGGGGGGCGCGGCAAGACCCAGAATTTT. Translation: CASRSVGLGGRGKTQNF.

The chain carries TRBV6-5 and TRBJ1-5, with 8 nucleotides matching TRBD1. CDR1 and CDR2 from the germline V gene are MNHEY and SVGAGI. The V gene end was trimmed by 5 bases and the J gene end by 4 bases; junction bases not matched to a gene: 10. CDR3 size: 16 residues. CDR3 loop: CASSRTGSFGNQPQHF. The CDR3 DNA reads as TGTGCCAGCAGTAGGACAGGGTCCTTCGGAAATCAGCCCCAGCATTTT.

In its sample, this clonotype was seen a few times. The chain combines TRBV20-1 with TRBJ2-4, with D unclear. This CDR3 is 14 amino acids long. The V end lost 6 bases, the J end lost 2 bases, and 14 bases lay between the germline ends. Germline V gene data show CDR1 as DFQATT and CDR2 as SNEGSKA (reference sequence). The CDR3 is CSAWAPPTKNIQYF. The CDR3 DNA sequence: TGCAGTGCCTGGGCGCCTCCTACCAAAAACATTCAGTACTTC.

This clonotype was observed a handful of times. The CDR3 loop reads CASSNNPYNEQFF. The CDR3 coding sequence is TGCGCCAGCAGCAACAACCCCTACAATGAGCAGTTCTTC. This chain connects TRBV5-1 to TRBJ2-1; D unresolved. Germline CDR1 reads SGHRS; CDR2 reads YFSETQ. The CDR3 sequence is 13 residues long. Trimming shortened V by 4 bases and J by 2 bases, and 7 bases separated the two germline ends.

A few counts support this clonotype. CDR3 loop: CSHQGRSQETQYF. In DNA form, the CDR3 reads TGCAGTCATCAGGGACGATCCCAAGAGACCCAGTACTTC. This rearrangement joins TRBV20-1 to TRBJ2-5; D is tentatively TRBD1 or TRBD2 (5 bases each). The CDR3 consists of 13 residues. Deletions cut 8 bases from V and 1 base from J, with 14 bases between. CDR1 and CDR2 from the germline V gene are DFQATT and SNEGSKA (reference sequence).

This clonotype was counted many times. The CDR3, as DNA: TGCGCCAGCAGCCAAGACATGAAACTAGCGGGGCGTACTAGCACAGATACGCAGTATTTT. Its translation is CASSQDMKLAGRTSTDTQYF. The chain links TRBV4-3 to TRBJ2-3; 10 positions match TRBD2. Trimming took 0 bases from V and 0 from J; bases not matched to a gene: 12. CDR1 and CDR2 (germline): LGHNA, YSLEER. The CDR3 totals 20 residues.

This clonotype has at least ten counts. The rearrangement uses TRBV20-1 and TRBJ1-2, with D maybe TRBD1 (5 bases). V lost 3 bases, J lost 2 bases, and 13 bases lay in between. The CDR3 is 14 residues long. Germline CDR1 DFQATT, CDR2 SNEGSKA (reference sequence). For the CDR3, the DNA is TGCAGTGCTAGCCCGGGACCGACCAACTATGGCTACACCTTC. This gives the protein CSASPGPTNYGYTF.

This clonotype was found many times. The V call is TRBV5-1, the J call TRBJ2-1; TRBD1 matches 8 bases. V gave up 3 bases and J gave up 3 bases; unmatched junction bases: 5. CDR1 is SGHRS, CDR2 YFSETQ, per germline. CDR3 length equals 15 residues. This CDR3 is CASSSIGTGYNEQFF. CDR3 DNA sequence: TGCGCCAGCAGCTCGATTGGGACAGGCTACAATGAGCAGTTCTTC.